This T cell receptor (beta chain) was captured by sequencing in a study of cytomegalovirus exposure and HLA in healthy donors. 13 Jbeta primers and 60 Vbeta primers were used for the PCR. The data were produced by immunoSEQ multiplex PCR, yet TCRdb's version contains in-frame clones alone and is incomplete. The sample records 130,000 to 150,000 clones, 73% being singletons. Points from the study as a whole: When analyzed later, the rates of TCR association showed variation by HLA locus, with DRB1 the most and HLA-C the fewest. Indistinguishability led to the exclusion of some V segments, TRBV6-2 and TRBV6-3 included.

On this clone: The antigen remains unidentified.

This CDR3 is 14 amino acids long. Deletions cut 1 base from V and 4 bases from J, with 5 bases between. From germline, CDR1 is SGHTA and CDR2 FQGNSA. This receptor was obtained from a human donor in good health. The rearrangement links TRBV7-2 to TRBJ1-6; D is unclear. The sequenced sample was PBMCs. The CDR3 region is CASSLDGYNSPLHF. The CDR3, as DNA: TGTGCCAGCAGCTTAGACGGTTATAATTCACCCCTCCACTTT.